Each of the 23 T cell receptor beta chains below was sequenced from the same sample in a study of T cells in Graves' hyperthyroidism and ophthalmopathy. TCR beta CDR3 sequences were amplified from RNA transcripts. Researchers ran a first-round RT-PCR on the TCR CDR3 using the HTBI primer set. TCRdb processed the multiplex PCR reads anew with MiXCR; each CDR3 protein has one entry. The table records hundreds of thousands of distinct CDR3 sequences, 35% of them present only once. Source material: blood. These receptor sequences come from a woman in her thirties or forties with Graves' hyperthyroidism.

About this clonotype itself: Because the CDR3's place on the DNA is in doubt, the DNA is left out and the CDR3 is given as listed by TCRdb. The chain is built from TRBV5-1 and TRBJ2-7; no DNA check was done on the table's D call, TRBD1. The CDR3 numbers 18 amino acids, ends counted. CDR1 SGHRS and CDR2 YFSETQ come from the germline V gene. CDR3 in amino acids: CASSFYICSAQPGYEQYF.

This clonotype was seen more than once but under ten times. This sequence joins TRBV5-6 and TRBJ2-6; possibly TRBD2 for D (6 bases). Trimming removed 4 bases at V and 2 bases at J, with 10 bases between. CDR1 is SGHDT, CDR2 YYEEEE, per germline. The CDR3 runs 15 residues. CDR3 sequence: CASSPAGPGANVLTF. The DNA of the CDR3 is TGTGCCAGCAGCCCCGCGGGGCCTGGGGCCAACGTCCTGACTTTC.

V and J are TRBV20-1 and TRBJ2-5; 11 bases fit TRBD2. The end of the DNA is better explained by TRBJ2-1, so the J call may be wrong. This CDR3 has 15 amino acids. CDR1 is DFQATT, CDR2 SNEGSKA, per germline (reference sequence). Here the CDR3 DNA reads TGCAGTACACCGGGACTAGCGGCGATTTACAATGAGCAGTTCTTC. It codes for CSTPGLAAIYNEQFF.

This clonotype was counted a single time. V gene TRBV10-3 combines with J gene TRBJ2-7; TRBD2 is a possible D gene (6 bases). Germline CDR1 reads ENHRY; CDR2 reads SYGVKD. There are 11 residues in the CDR3. V was shortened by 9 bases and J by 11 bases, with 17 bases between the two germline ends. The CDR3 DNA reads TGTGCCATGCGGGCGGAGGGTGTTAAGTACTTC. Amino acids: CAMRAEGVKYF.

This clonotype was counted many times. The J gene is TRBJ1-1, the V gene TRBV29-1; D is uncertain. V was clipped by 3 bases and J by 1 base, with 9 bases between them. Looked up from germline, CDR1 is SQVTM and CDR2 is ANQGSEA. The CDR3 length is 13 residues. The CDR3 spells CSVDRAENTEAFF. The CDR3 DNA reads as TGCAGCGTTGATAGGGCAGAGAACACTGAAGCTTTCTTT.

This clonotype was seen a handful of times. V gene TRBV5-1 combines with J gene TRBJ1-2; TRBD1 matches 9 bases. Germline lookup yields CDR1 SGHRS and CDR2 YFSETQ. This CDR3 spans 15 amino acids. V was clipped by 6 bases and J by 8 bases; unmatched bases: 14. The CDR3 protein is CASNGQGLGAEGYTF. The CDR3 DNA reads TGCGCCAGCAACGGACAGGGGCTGGGAGCAGAAGGCTACACCTTC.

This chain joins TRBV4-1 and TRBJ2-7; D is ambiguous. The CDR3 extends over 15 amino acids. Germline V gene lookup returns CDR1 MGHRA and CDR2 YSYEKL. V dropped 0 bases and J dropped 1 base, with 10 bases sitting between them. The DNA of the CDR3 is TGCGCCAGCAGCCAAGATTCTATGGAGTCCTACGAGCAGTACTTC. Protein: CASSQDSMESYEQYF.

The CDR3 spells CASRGFYSNQPQHF. The CDR3 DNA reads as TGTGCCAGTAGAGGCTTCTATAGCAATCAGCCCCAGCATTTT. The rearrangement uses TRBV19 and TRBJ1-5; D unclear. Trimming removed 6 bases from V and 0 bases from J, with 9 bases in between. The CDR3 is made up of 14 amino acids. Germline CDR1 is LNHDA and CDR2 is SQIVND (reference sequence).

At least ten counts were recorded for this clonotype. V and J are TRBV6-4 and TRBJ1-6; D is unclear. The CDR3 runs 13 residues. Trimming pared 3 bases from V and 10 bases from J, leaving 10 bases between. The V gene's germline CDR1 is MRHNA and CDR2 SNTAGT. In nucleotides, the CDR3 is TGTGCCAGCAGTGAAAGGGTACAATCACCCCTCCACTTT. As protein: CASSERVQSPLHF.

This clonotype was seen a few times. The rearrangement joins TRBV20-1 to TRBJ2-2, with 11 bases matching TRBD1. This CDR3 comprises 13 residues. Per germline, CDR1 DFQATT and CDR2 SNEGSKA (reference sequence). Trimming at V came to 5 bases and at J to 7 bases, leaving 3 bases not matched to a gene. The CDR3 region is CSAQGQGGGELFF. The CDR3 region has the DNA TGCAGTGCTCAGGGACAGGGGGGCGGGGAGCTGTTTTTT.

As to this clonotype: Given a much more abundant clone one base away, this may be a read error. The rearrangement links TRBV7-9 to TRBJ2-2, with D perhaps TRBD1 or TRBD2 (5 bases each). The CDR3 consists of 12 residues. Looked up from germline, CDR1 is SEHNR and CDR2 is FQNEAQ (reference sequence). In DNA, the CDR3 is TGTGCCAGCAGCACCAGGGCCGGGGAGCCGTTTTTT. Translating gives CASSTRAGEPFF.

This clonotype was detected a few times. The chain links TRBV4-3 to TRBJ1-5, with D possibly being TRBD1 (5 bases). CDR3 length: 16 residues. Germline CDR1 is LGHNA and CDR2 is YSLEER. The V end lost 0 bases, the J end lost 2 bases, and 11 bases lay between the germline ends. Here the CDR3 reads CASSQDAGLGNQPQHF. The CDR3 DNA is TGCGCCAGCAGCCAAGATGCAGGGTTAGGCAATCAGCCCCAGCATTTT.

This clonotype was seen a few times. V and J are TRBV6-6 and TRBJ2-7; 10 bases match TRBD1. The CDR3 is made up of 13 amino acids. Losses at the gene ends were 11 bases for V and 5 bases for J; bases not matched to a gene: 9. Germline loops: CDR1 MNHNY, CDR2 SVGAGI (reference sequence). Here the CDR3 DNA reads TGTGCCGGCAATAGAGGACAGGGGGACGAGCAGTACTTC. Encoded protein: CAGNRGQGDEQYF.

The rearrangement uses TRBV13 and TRBJ1-2; D gene unclear. The CDR3 has 17 residues. The germline gives CDR1 PRHDT, CDR2 FYEKMQ (reference sequence). Trimming left V 2 bases short and J 4 bases short, with 20 bases between. CDR3 bases: TGTGCCAGCAGCTTACGTAGCAGCCTCAGTCCGATCTATGGCTACACCTTC. It yields the protein CASSLRSSLSPIYGYTF.

V usage is TRBV20-1 and J usage is TRBJ2-3; D call uncertain. Trimming left V 1 base short and J 1 base short, with 6 bases between. The CDR3 loop spans 13 amino acids. From germline, CDR1 is DFQATT and CDR2 SNEGSKA (reference sequence). The CDR3 DNA reads TGCAGTGCTAGAGCGGCGGGCACAGATACGCAGTATTTT. As protein: CSARAAGTDTQYF.

The chain recombines TRBV6-6 with TRBJ1-2; TRBD1 matches 8 bases. Germline V gene sequence: CDR1 MNHNY, CDR2 SVGAGI (reference sequence). The V gene end was trimmed by 0 bases and the J gene end by 0 bases; junction bases not matched to a gene: 3. The CDR3 is made up of 16 amino acids. CDR3: CASSYSDRVPNYGYTF. Here the CDR3 DNA reads TGTGCCAGCAGTTACTCGGACAGGGTACCTAACTATGGCTACACCTTC.

With regard to this clonotype: One junction end disagrees with the germline gene, perhaps due to a read error. The chain has TRBV2 and TRBJ1-5; D ambiguous. Germline lookup yields CDR1 SNHLY and CDR2 FYNNEI. The CDR3 extends over 13 amino acids. The CDR3 bases are TGTGCCAGCACGACCTATAGCAATCAGCCCGAGCATTTT. This sequence encodes CASTTYSNQPEHF. The full variable domain, its missing parts supplied by reference TRBV2 and TRBJ1-5, is EPEVTQTPSHQVTQMGQEVILRCVPISNHLYFYWYRQILGQKVEFLVSFYNNEISEKSEIFDDQFSVERPDGSNFTLKIRSTKLEDSAMYFCASTTYSNQPEHFGDGTRLSIL.

As to this clonotype: Relative to the germline gene, one junction end is altered; a read error may explain this. The CDR3 DNA is TGTGCCAGCAGCTCACAGGGATCCCAGCTCCAGCATTTT. Its protein product is CASSSQGSQLQHF. The chain uses TRBV7-2 and TRBJ1-5, with D perhaps TRBD1 (6 bases). This CDR3 has 13 residues. Germline V gene lookup returns CDR1 SGHTA and CDR2 FQGNSA.

The chain couples TRBV12-3 or TRBV12-4 to TRBJ2-5, with a weak D call TRBD2 (5 bases). V was cut by 3 bases and J by 0 bases, with 11 bases left in between. CDR3 length: 15 amino acids. The chain's CDR3 is CASSLRSGDQETQYF. The CDR3 DNA sequence: TGTGCCAGCAGTTTGAGGTCCGGGGACCAAGAGACCCAGTACTTC.

This clonotype was seen more than once but under ten times. The chain combines TRBV7-8 with TRBJ2-7; tentative D call: TRBD2 (6 bases). V was trimmed by 5 bases and J by 5 bases, leaving 13 bases between them. The germline V gene has CDR1 SGHVS and CDR2 FQNEAQ. This CDR3 has 13 amino acids. CDR3 DNA sequence: TGTGCCAGCAGCGGATGGGGAGGCCACGAGCAGTACTTC. As protein: CASSGWGGHEQYF.

This clonotype was counted many times. J is TRBJ1-4 and V is TRBV20-1; D remains ambiguous. In germline, CDR1 is DFQATT, CDR2 SNEGSKA (reference sequence). There are 12 residues in the CDR3. The V end was cut by 5 bases, the J end by 8 bases, with 12 bases between. The CDR3 DNA reads TGCAGTGCTGCAGCCCGAGGGGAAAAACTGTTTTTT. The encoded protein is CSAAARGEKLFF.

This clonotype was detected many times. The V and J genes are TRBV11-2 and TRBJ1-5; D is possibly TRBD1 (5 bases). The germline V and J ends were trimmed by 5 bases and 4 bases, with 12 bases remaining between them. CDR3 length: 14 residues. The V gene's germline CDR1 is SGHAT and CDR2 FQNNGV. DNA for the CDR3: TGTGCCAGCAGCCCATCAGGGAAAAATCAGCCCCAGCATTTT. It is translated as CASSPSGKNQPQHF.

This clonotype was picked up many times. The chain links TRBV10-3 to TRBJ2-2; D gene unclear. The germline V gene has CDR1 ENHRY and CDR2 SYGVKD. V was pared by 0 bases and J by 3 bases, with 2 bases between. This CDR3 is 13 amino acids long. CDR3 sequence reads: CAISESDTGELFF. The DNA for the CDR3 is TGTGCCATCAGTGAGTCAGACACCGGGGAGCTGTTTTTT.